This entry lists 7 T cell receptor beta chains sequenced from one sample in a study of T cell responses to AZD1222 COVID-19 vaccine. Assay: immunoSEQ multiplex PCR; the TCRdb copy retains only in-frame clones and omits some. The sample lists 35,000 to 55,000 clones; around 80% were seen once. Sequencing used peripheral blood, obtained 28 days after the second dose of the MenACWY control vaccine. The receptors here all came from an adult who received the MenACWY meningococcal vaccine as a control.

The V and J genes are TRBV6-6 and TRBJ1-1; no firm D call. Germline V gene lookup returns CDR1 MNHNY and CDR2 SVGAGI (reference sequence). V was pared by 6 bases and J by 6 bases, with 8 bases between. The CDR3 extends over 11 amino acids. This chain's CDR3 is CASSPGPEAFF. The DNA for the CDR3 is TGTGCCAGCAGCCCCGGACCTGAAGCTTTCTTT.

The chain carries TRBV18 and TRBJ2-5; 9 positions match TRBD2. The CDR3 runs to 16 residues. Germline CDR1 and CDR2: KGHSH and LQKENI. Trimming removed 1 base from V and 2 bases from J; junction bases left unmatched: 5. The CDR3 bases are TGTGCCAGCTCACCACTCCGGGCGGGAGGGCAAGAGACCCAGTACTTC. Residues: CASSPLRAGGQETQYF.

V gene TRBV28 combines with J gene TRBJ2-1, with D perhaps matching TRBD1 or TRBD2 (6 bases each). V was clipped by 5 bases and J by 4 bases, with 15 bases between them. This CDR3 spans 15 amino acids. Germline V gene lookup returns CDR1 MDHEN and CDR2 SYDVKM. The CDR3 sequence: CASSRGRALYNEQFF. The DNA of the CDR3 is TGTGCCAGCAGTCGGGGGCGGGCCCTATACAATGAGCAGTTCTTC.

The genes are TRBV6-6 and TRBJ2-5, with D unclear. With 2 bases removed from V and 2 bases from J, the gap between germline ends came to 9 bases. The CDR3 loop spans 14 amino acids. CDR1 and CDR2 (germline): MNHNY, SVGAGI (reference sequence). CDR3 nucleotides: TGTGCCAGCAGTTACGACTTCCTTCAAGAGACCCAGTACTTC. As protein: CASSYDFLQETQYF.

The chain carries TRBV11-2 and TRBJ2-1; D unclear. Germline V gene data show CDR1 as SGHAT and CDR2 as FQNNGV. V dropped 7 bases and J dropped 0 bases, with 22 bases sitting between them. The CDR3 runs to 18 residues. In DNA, the CDR3 is TGTGCCAGCAAAAATCCCGCCCGGGCTATAAGCTCCTACAATGAGCAGTTCTTC. The encoded protein is CASKNPARAISSYNEQFF.

This chain joins TRBV2 and TRBJ2-1; 8 bases are a match to TRBD1. The CDR3 consists of 15 residues. Germline-derived CDR1 and CDR2 are SNHLY and FYNNEI. With 6 bases clipped from V and 8 bases from J, the junction kept 12 bases outside the gene matches. CDR3 in DNA: TGTGCCAGCAGGGCCCTGGGGACAGGTCGTGATGAGCAGTTCTTC. It is translated as CASRALGTGRDEQFF.

In this sample, this clone turned up once. CDR3 coding DNA: TGTGCCAGCAGTCGGGACGCTAGCAATCAGCCCCAGCATTTT. It codes for CASSRDASNQPQHF. The chain carries TRBV6-5 and TRBJ1-5, with a possible D match to TRBD1 (5 bases). CDR1 is MNHEY, CDR2 SVGAGI, per germline. CDR3 length: 14 amino acids. Deletions cut 5 bases from V and 0 bases from J, with 8 bases between.